Each of the 18 T cell receptor beta chains below was sequenced from the same sample in a study of post-analysis software for immune sequencing data. These receptors have no identified antigens. The study, taken as a whole, reports: A handful of TRBV segments appeared more often in patients than in controls, and TRBV5-6, TRBV5-1 and TRBV20-1 were among these.

Every TCR beta cDNA library bore unique molecular identifiers. TCRdb re-analysed the PCR reads in MiXCR, keeping a single row per CDR3 protein. The table lists roughly 600,000 distinct CDR3 sequences, roughly 46% of them singletons, with about 1.5% in the top ten. The specimen was blood. These receptors came from a girl aged 10 to 17 with multiple sclerosis.

This chain links TRBV12-3 or TRBV12-4 with TRBJ1-2, with D tentatively TRBD1 (6 bases). This CDR3 region has 13 residues. The V and J ends lost 8 bases and 4 bases respectively, with 14 bases between them. The CDR3 sequence is CASGAGEPYGYTF. The CDR3 nucleotides are TGTGCCAGCGGGGCAGGGGAGCCCTATGGCTACACCTTC.

V is TRBV7-2 and J is TRBJ2-4; no reliable D call. The DNA end lines up better with TRBJ2-7; the J call may be wrong. The CDR3 runs to 14 residues. CDR1 is SGHTA, CDR2 FQGNSA, per germline. The CDR3 here is CASSLGVGNYEQYF. The CDR3 nucleotides read TGTGCCAGCAGCTTAGGAGTCGGTAACTACGAGCAGTACTTC.

The V and J genes are TRBV10-3 and TRBJ2-4, with unresolved D. The J call may be incorrect, as the DNA end agrees better with TRBJ2-5. Germline values: CDR1 ENHRY, CDR2 SYGVKD. This CDR3 spans 14 amino acids. The CDR3 protein is CAISESQAGETQYF. For the CDR3, the DNA is TGTGCCATCAGTGAGTCGCAGGCAGGAGAGACCCAGTACTTC.

J is TRBJ1-4 and V is TRBV4-2, with TRBD1 matching over 7 bases. There are 17 residues in the CDR3. The V and J ends lost 1 base and 0 bases, in that order; junction bases with no gene match: 5. The germline V gene encodes CDR1 LGHNA and CDR2 YNFKEQ. CDR3 protein: CASSQVQGGSTNEKLFF. The CDR3 DNA reads TGTGCCAGCAGCCAAGTCCAGGGGGGATCAACTAATGAAAAACTGTTTTTT.

This clonotype was found a few times. The V gene is TRBV27, the J gene TRBJ2-1; 13 bases align to TRBD2. CDR3 length: 16 residues. J lost 8 bases, V lost 6 bases, and 10 bases had no gene match. Germline values: CDR1 MNHEY, CDR2 SMNVEV (reference sequence). This CDR3 reads CASRSTSGRAGDEQFF. The CDR3 nucleotides read TGTGCCAGCAGATCTACTAGCGGGAGGGCCGGCGATGAGCAGTTCTTC.

In this sample, this clonotype turned up a few times. The rearrangement links TRBV5-1 to TRBJ2-3; weak D call: TRBD1 (6 bases). V was cut by 7 bases and J by 5 bases, with 14 bases left in between. Germline V CDR1 and CDR2: SGHRS, YFSETQ. The CDR3 loop spans 13 amino acids. The DNA for the CDR3 is TGCGCCAGCTCGACAGGTCGGATAGATACGCAGTATTTT. Its protein product is CASSTGRIDTQYF.

This sequence joins TRBV6-5 and TRBJ2-3, with TRBD2 as a possible D gene (5 bases). V lost 5 bases, J lost 4 bases, and 7 bases lay in between. The CDR3 extends over 12 amino acids. Per the germline V gene, CDR1 is MNHEY and CDR2 is SVGAGI. CDR3 in DNA: TGTGCCAGCAGTACTAGACCAGATACGCAGTATTTT. It is translated as CASSTRPDTQYF.

V usage is TRBV20-1 and J usage is TRBJ1-5; D unresolved. Between the trimmed V and J ends, which lost 3 bases and 7 bases, there was a span of 10 bases. Germline loops: CDR1 DFQATT, CDR2 SNEGSKA (reference sequence). This CDR3 comprises 12 residues. DNA of the CDR3: TGCAGTGCTAGCGGGGTACGGCAGCCCCAGCATTTT. Its protein is CSASGVRQPQHF.

This clonotype appeared a few times. The rearrangement links TRBV11-2 to TRBJ2-1; D perhaps matches TRBD1 (5 bases). Trimming removed 5 bases at V and 9 bases at J, with 17 bases between. The CDR3 covers 14 residues. CDR1 and CDR2 (germline): SGHAT, FQNNGV. The chain's CDR3 is CASSRPATVREQFF. CDR3 nucleotides: TGTGCCAGCAGCCGCCCCGCGACAGTTCGTGAGCAGTTCTTC.

DNA for the CDR3: TGTGCCACTAGCTCGGATAGACTAACAGGGCAATACCTTCCCTACGAGCAGTACTTC. Its protein is CATSSDRLTGQYLPYEQYF. This sequence joins TRBV12-3 or TRBV12-4 and TRBJ2-7, with D perhaps matching TRBD1 (6 bases). V gave up 10 bases and J gave up 2 bases, with 33 bases separating them. The CDR3 covers 19 residues.

In its sample, this clonotype was seen a few times. This chain joins TRBV6-6 and TRBJ1-2, with TRBD1 identical over 11 bases. Germline loops: CDR1 MNHNY, CDR2 SVGAGI (reference sequence). V dropped 0 bases and J dropped 8; count of bases not matched to a gene: 2. There are 14 residues in the CDR3. The DNA of the CDR3 is TGTGCCAGCAGTTACTCGGGGACAGGGGGAGGCTACACCTTC. Translation gives CASSYSGTGGGYTF.

This clonotype was counted only a few times. This sequence joins TRBV20-1 and TRBJ2-5; D gene uncertain. Germline lookup yields CDR1 DFQATT and CDR2 SNEGSKA (reference sequence). The CDR3 has 12 residues. V was shortened by 6 bases and J by 2 bases, with 10 bases between the two germline ends. CDR3 coding DNA: TGCAGTGCGACCCCTAATCAAGAGACCCAGTACTTC. Translation gives CSATPNQETQYF.

This clonotype was seen a handful of times. The chain uses TRBV28 and TRBJ2-1, with a weak D call TRBD2 (5 bases). Germline V CDR1 and CDR2: MDHEN, SYDVKM. Trimming took 8 bases from V and 4 from J, leaving 27 bases between them. CDR3 size: 18 residues. CDR3 bases: TGTGCCAGCCCCCCGTCCTTTTTGGCTTCGGGATGGTACAATGAGCAGTTCTTC. Amino acid sequence: CASPPSFLASGWYNEQFF.

The chain carries TRBV7-3 and TRBJ2-1; 11 bases are shared with TRBD2. Germline-derived CDR1 and CDR2 are SGHTA and FQGTGA. The CDR3 contains 15 residues. V lost 5 bases, J lost 8 bases, and 8 bases stayed unmatched. This chain's CDR3 is CASSDSGRARDEQFF. The DNA of the CDR3 is TGTGCCAGCAGCGATAGCGGGAGGGCCCGGGATGAGCAGTTCTTC.

The rearrangement uses TRBV27 and TRBJ2-3; maybe TRBD2 (7 bases). The length of the CDR3 is 13 residues. Trimming removed 8 bases at V and 4 bases at J, with 13 bases between. Germline loops: CDR1 MNHEY, CDR2 SMNVEV (reference sequence). The CDR3 bases are TGTGCCAGCGGACAGCGGGACCCAGATACGCAGTATTTT. Protein product: CASGQRDPDTQYF.

This clonotype was seen a handful of times. V usage is TRBV25-1 and J usage is TRBJ1-2; D is unresolved. The CDR3 runs 15 residues. Trimming cost V 4 bases and J 1 base, with 13 bases left between them. The germline gives CDR1 MGHDK, CDR2 SYGVNS. CDR3 amino acids: CASSGIGWDNYGYTF. CDR3 DNA sequence: TGTGCCAGCAGTGGGATCGGATGGGATAACTATGGCTACACCTTC.

This clonotype was seen only a few times. The V call is TRBV7-9, the J call TRBJ1-2, with unresolved D. With 5 bases removed from V and 9 bases from J, the gap between germline ends came to 19 bases. Germline V gene sequence: CDR1 SEHNR, CDR2 FQNEAQ (reference sequence). The CDR3 length is 14 residues. CDR3 coding DNA: TGTGCCAGCAGCCCTTCCTATCCAGGCGGAAGCTACACCTTC. Translated: CASSPSYPGGSYTF.

The chain recombines TRBV12-3 or TRBV12-4 with TRBJ2-5; D uncertain. The CDR3 sequence is 12 residues long. With 5 bases removed from V and 4 bases from J, the gap between germline ends came to 8 bases. CDR3 loop: CASSQIIETQYF. Here the CDR3 DNA reads TGTGCCAGCAGTCAAATAATAGAGACCCAGTACTTC.